This T cell receptor beta chain stems from a study of regulatory T cells in long-lasting Graves disease. Time point described: newly diagnosed GD, antithyroid drugs for less than 3 months. The authors made the TCR library using RNA they extracted from PBMCs. The patient group derived from an endocrinology department in Xi'an, China. The germline CDR1 and CDR2 sequences are MDHEN and SYDVKM. With 3 bases removed from V and 5 bases from J, the gap between germline ends came to 16 bases. The CDR3 sequence is 16 residues long. The authors built TCR beta libraries using iRepertoire HTBI primers and Arm-PCR of CDR3 regions. One entry per CDR3 protein, called by TCRdb with MiXCR from the multiplex PCR reads. The repertoire consists of some 490,000 distinct CDR3 sequences, with around 12% occurring once and the leading ten covering 7.5% to 9%. At least ten counts were recorded for this clonotype. This same sample was also part of a study on T cells in Graves' hyperthyroidism and ophthalmopathy. That report adds: In the first-round RT-PCR of the TCR CDR3, the HTBI primer set was used. Ophthalmopathy was separated from stable hyperthyroidism by a 13 V-J model.

The TCR originated in a woman aged 25 to 45 with Graves disease. The input for sequencing was peripheral blood mononuclear cells (PBMCs), taken at new diagnosis, from a patient treated with antithyroid drugs. The chain is built from TRBV28 and TRBJ2-2, with D perhaps given as TRBD1 or TRBD2 (5 bases each). The CDR3 nucleotides are TGTGCCAGCAGTTTCGGGACCGACGAGTGGACCGGGGAGCTGTTTTTT. It specifies CASSFGTDEWTGELFF.